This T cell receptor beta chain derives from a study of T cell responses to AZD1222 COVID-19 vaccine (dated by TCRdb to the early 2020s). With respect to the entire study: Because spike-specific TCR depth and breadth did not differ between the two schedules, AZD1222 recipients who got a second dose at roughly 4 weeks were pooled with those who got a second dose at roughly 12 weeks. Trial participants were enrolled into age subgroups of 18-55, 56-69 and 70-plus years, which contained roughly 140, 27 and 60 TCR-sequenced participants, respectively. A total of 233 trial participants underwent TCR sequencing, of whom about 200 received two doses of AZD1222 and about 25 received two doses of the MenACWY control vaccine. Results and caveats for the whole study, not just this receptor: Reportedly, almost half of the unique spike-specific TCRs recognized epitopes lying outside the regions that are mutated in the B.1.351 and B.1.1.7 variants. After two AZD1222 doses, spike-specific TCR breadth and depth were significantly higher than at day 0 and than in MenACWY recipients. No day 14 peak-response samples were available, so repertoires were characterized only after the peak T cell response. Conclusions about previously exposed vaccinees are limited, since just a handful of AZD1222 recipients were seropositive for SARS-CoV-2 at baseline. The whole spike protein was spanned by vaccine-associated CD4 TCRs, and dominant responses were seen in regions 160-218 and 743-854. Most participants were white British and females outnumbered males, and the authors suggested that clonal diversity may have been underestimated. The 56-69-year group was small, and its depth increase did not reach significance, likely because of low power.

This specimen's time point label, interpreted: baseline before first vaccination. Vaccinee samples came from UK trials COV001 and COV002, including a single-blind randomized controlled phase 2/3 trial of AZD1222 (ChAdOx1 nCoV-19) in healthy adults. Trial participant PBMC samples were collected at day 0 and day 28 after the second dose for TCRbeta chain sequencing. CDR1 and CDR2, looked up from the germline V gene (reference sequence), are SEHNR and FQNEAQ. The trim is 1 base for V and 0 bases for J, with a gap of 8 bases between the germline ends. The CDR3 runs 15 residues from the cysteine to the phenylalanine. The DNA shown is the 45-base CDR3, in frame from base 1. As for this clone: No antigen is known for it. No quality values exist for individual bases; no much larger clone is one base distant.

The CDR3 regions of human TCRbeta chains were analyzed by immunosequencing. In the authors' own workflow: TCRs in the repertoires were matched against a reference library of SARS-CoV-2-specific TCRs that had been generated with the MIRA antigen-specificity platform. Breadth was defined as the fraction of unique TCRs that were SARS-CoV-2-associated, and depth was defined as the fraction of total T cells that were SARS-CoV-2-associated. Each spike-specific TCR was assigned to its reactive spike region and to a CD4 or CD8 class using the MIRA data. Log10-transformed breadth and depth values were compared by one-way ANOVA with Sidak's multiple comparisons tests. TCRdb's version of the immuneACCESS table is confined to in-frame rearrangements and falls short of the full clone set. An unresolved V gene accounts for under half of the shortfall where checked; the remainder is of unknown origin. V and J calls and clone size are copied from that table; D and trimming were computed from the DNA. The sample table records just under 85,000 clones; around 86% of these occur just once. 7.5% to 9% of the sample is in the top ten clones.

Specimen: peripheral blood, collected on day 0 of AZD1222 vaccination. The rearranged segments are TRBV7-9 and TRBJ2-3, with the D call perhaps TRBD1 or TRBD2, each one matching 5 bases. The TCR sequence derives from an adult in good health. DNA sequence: TGTGCCAGCAGCTTAGAGAGGGGCAGCACAGATACGCAGTATTTT. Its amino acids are CASSLERGSTDTQYF. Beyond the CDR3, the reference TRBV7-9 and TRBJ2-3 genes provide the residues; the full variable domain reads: DTGVSQNPRHKITKRGQNVTFRCDPISEHNRLYWYRQTLGQGPEFLTYFQNEAQLEKSRLLSDRFSAERPKGSFSTLEIQRTEQGDSAMYLCASSLERGSTDTQYFGPGTRLTVL.